The 28 T cell receptor beta chains reported below all come from one sample, sequenced in a study of T cell responses to AZD1222 COVID-19 vaccine. The assay was immunoSEQ multiplex PCR, and TCRdb's table has in-frame clones only and misses some. This sample's clone table lists over 140,000 clones. Material for sequencing was peripheral blood. These receptors were taken from an adult in good health.

The J gene is TRBJ1-1, the V gene TRBV11-1, with D perhaps TRBD1 (5 bases). Germline V gives CDR1 SGHAT, CDR2 FQDESV (reference sequence). The CDR3 loop spans 14 amino acids. V gave up 7 bases and J gave up 1 base, with 13 bases separating them. Written as DNA, the CDR3 is TGTGCCAGCAATCCACACGGGACGAACACTGAAGCTTTCTTT. Protein product: CASNPHGTNTEAFF.

The J gene is TRBJ1-4, the V gene TRBV7-2; weak D call: TRBD1 (6 bases). This CDR3 is built from 17 residues. Trimming took 1 base from V and 6 from J, leaving 18 bases between them. CDR1 SGHTA and CDR2 FQGNSA come from the germline V gene. The CDR3 nucleotides read TGTGCCAGCAGCTTAGTTGGTGCGGGGGCTGGTGATGAAAAACTGTTTTTT. Encoded protein: CASSLVGAGAGDEKLFF.

This chain uses TRBV29-1 with TRBJ1-2; TRBD1 is a possible D gene (5 bases). Germline values: CDR1 SQVTM, CDR2 ANQGSEA. The V end lost 3 bases, the J end lost 4 bases, and 9 bases lay between the germline ends. The CDR3 runs 12 residues. In DNA, the CDR3 is TGCAGCGTTGAGAGGGGTAGCTATGGCTACACCTTC. Its protein is CSVERGSYGYTF. The complete variable domain, with remaining parts taken from reference TRBV29-1 and TRBJ1-2, reads SAVISQKPSRDICQRGTSLTIQCQVDSQVTMMFWYRQQPGQSLTLIATANQGSEATYESGFVIDKFPISRPNLTFSTLTVSNMSPEDSSIYLCSVERGSYGYTFGSGTRLTVV.

The V gene is TRBV7-2, the J gene TRBJ1-1; 7 bases fit TRBD1. The CDR3 sequence is 15 residues long. In germline, CDR1 is SGHTA, CDR2 FQGNSA. J was trimmed by 3 bases and V by 6 bases; bases with no gene match: 10. As DNA, the CDR3 is TGTGCCAGCAGAGGGTATAGGGGGCGGGACACTGAAGCTTTCTTT. Translation gives CASRGYRGRDTEAFF.

This chain's CDR3 is CASSQFARGRGTGELFF. CDR3 nucleotide sequence: TGCGCCAGCAGCCAATTTGCCAGGGGGCGAGGGACCGGGGAGCTGTTTTTT. The chain carries TRBV4-3 and TRBJ2-2, with 8 positions matching TRBD1. V gave up 2 bases and J gave up 5 bases; unmatched junction bases: 10. The CDR3 runs to 17 residues. Germline-derived CDR1 and CDR2 are LGHNA and YSLEER.

Remarks on this clone: Compared with germline, one end of the junction differs, possibly owing to a read error. This sequence joins TRBV3-1 (or the pseudogene TRBV3-2) and TRBJ2-1; D may be TRBD1 (6 bases). CDR3 length equals 13 residues. Germline CDR1 LGHDT, CDR2 YNNKEL (reference sequence). CDR3 nucleotides: TGTGCCAGCAGCCAAGTCTCACGGGACACCCCAATCTTC. Amino acid sequence: CASSQVSRDTPIF.

This chain uses TRBV6-2 or TRBV6-3 with TRBJ2-1; TRBD1 is a possible D gene (5 bases). The ends were cut back, 5 bases at V and 7 bases at J, with 21 bases in the middle. The CDR3 runs to 16 residues. The germline V gene has CDR1 MNHEY and CDR2 SVGEGT. The CDR3 loop reads CASSPQDRLRGNEQFF. In DNA form, the CDR3 reads TGTGCCAGCAGTCCCCAGGACCGCCTAAGGGGAAATGAGCAGTTCTTC.

V usage is TRBV5-6 and J usage is TRBJ1-4, with D unclear. The CDR3 totals 14 residues. V dropped 1 base and J dropped 1 base, with 5 bases sitting between them. Germline lookup yields CDR1 SGHDT and CDR2 YYEEEE. The CDR3 DNA sequence: TGTGCCAGCAGCTTGACTGAAACTAATGAAAAACTGTTTTTT. It yields the protein CASSLTETNEKLFF.

The chain joins TRBV7-9 to TRBJ1-2; 11 bases are shared with TRBD1. The trim removed 5 bases at V and 8 bases at J, leaving 7 bases unmatched. CDR1 and CDR2 (germline): SEHNR, FQNEAQ (reference sequence). The CDR3 runs 14 residues. In nucleotides, the CDR3 is TGTGCCAGCAGCCAAGGACAGGGGGCGCGAGGCTACACCTTC. Amino acids: CASSQGQGARGYTF. Complete variable domain (other parts from reference TRBV7-9 and TRBJ1-2): DTGVSQNPRHKITKRGQNVTFRCDPISEHNRLYWYRQTLGQGPEFLTYFQNEAQLEKSRLLSDRFSAERPKGSFSTLEIQRTEQGDSAMYLCASSQGQGARGYTFGSGTRLTVV.

The genes are TRBV4-2 and TRBJ1-4; D is possibly TRBD1 (5 bases). Germline V gene data show CDR1 as LGHNA and CDR2 as YNFKEQ. CDR3 length: 12 amino acids. Trimming took 2 bases from V and 12 from J, leaving 10 bases between them. DNA of the CDR3: TGTGCCAGCAGCCAAAACAGGAGGGAACTGTTTTTT. Translating it yields CASSQNRRELFF.

The genes are TRBV2 and TRBJ1-1, with 8 bases fitting TRBD1. V was pared by 2 bases and J by 7 bases, with 6 bases of the junction left unmatched. CDR3 size: 14 residues. The V gene's germline CDR1 is SNHLY and CDR2 FYNNEI. This CDR3 reads CASSEQGAVGEAFF. The CDR3 nucleotides are TGTGCCAGCAGTGAACAGGGGGCAGTCGGTGAAGCTTTCTTT.

The V call is TRBV5-6, the J call TRBJ1-2; D not resolved. Trimming cost V 4 bases and J 2 bases, with 12 bases left between them. CDR3 size: 14 residues. CDR1 is SGHDT, CDR2 YYEEEE, per germline. CDR3 sequence (DNA): TGTGCCAGCAGCCCCCCCGACACCAACTATGGCTACACCTTC. It encodes CASSPPDTNYGYTF.

The V and J genes are TRBV7-2 and TRBJ1-5, with no clear D. The CDR3 is made up of 12 amino acids. The V end was cut by 0 bases, the J end by 4 bases, with 1 base between. Germline V CDR1 and CDR2: SGHTA, FQGNSA. The CDR3 nucleotides are TGTGCCAGCAGCTTAGCGAATCAGCCCCAGCATTTT. Residues: CASSLANQPQHF.

The CDR3 protein is CSVVWGSGEKLFF. CDR3 nucleotide sequence: TGCAGCGTTGTTTGGGGTTCAGGCGAAAAACTGTTTTTT. The chain carries TRBV29-1 and TRBJ1-4; the D is unclear. The CDR3 length is 13 residues. Trimming took 4 bases from V and 8 from J, leaving 14 bases between them. CDR1 and CDR2 (germline): SQVTM, ANQGSEA.

The genes are TRBV4-2 and TRBJ1-5, with TRBD1 matching 10 bases. The CDR3 is made up of 16 amino acids. V shed 0 bases, J shed 11 bases, and the junction held 10 bases outside the gene matches. Per germline, CDR1 LGHNA and CDR2 YNFKEQ. The CDR3 protein is CASSQDIGTGEVAQHF. For the CDR3, the DNA is TGTGCCAGCAGCCAAGATATTGGGACAGGGGAGGTAGCCCAGCATTTT.

The chain has TRBV2 and TRBJ1-4; no firm D call. CDR1 is SNHLY, CDR2 FYNNEI, per germline. V dropped 7 bases and J dropped 0 bases, with 12 bases sitting between them. The CDR3 is made up of 15 amino acids. CDR3 DNA: TGTGCCAGCAAGGTGACGCATGCAACTAATGAAAAACTGTTTTTT. Its protein is CASKVTHATNEKLFF.

This chain connects TRBV28 to TRBJ2-1; 16 bases are a match to TRBD2. Germline CDR1 MDHEN, CDR2 SYDVKM. V lost 6 bases and J lost 12; bases outside the gene matches: 23. The CDR3 has 20 amino acids. In DNA, the CDR3 is TGTGCCAGCAGCATAACCTCCGGGACTAGCGGGGGGGCCTTGGGGTTACGGCAGTTCTTC. Translation gives CASSITSGTSGGALGLRQFF.

The V gene is TRBV11-3, the J gene TRBJ2-1, with 9 bases that match TRBD2. The CDR3 extends over 15 amino acids. With V trimmed by 1 base and J by 7 bases, 5 bases remained unmatched. The germline gives CDR1 SGHNT, CDR2 YENEEA. CDR3 sequence (DNA): TGTGCCAGCAGCTTAGGAAGACTAGCGGTTAATGAGCAGTTCTTC. It is translated as CASSLGRLAVNEQFF.

The V gene is TRBV29-1, the J gene TRBJ1-2, with 7 bases identical to TRBD1. Germline values: CDR1 SQVTM, CDR2 ANQGSEA. The J segment lost 5 bases and the V segment lost 7 bases, leaving 4 bases of the junction unmatched. This CDR3 is built from 11 residues. CDR3 bases: TGCAGCGGCCAGGGGGAGTATGGCTACACCTTC. The encoded protein is CSGQGEYGYTF.

A note on this clone: The same CDR3 arises from other DNA sequences in this sample as well. The V call is TRBV18, the J call TRBJ1-1; the D is unclear. This CDR3 has 14 residues. CDR1 and CDR2 from the germline V gene are KGHSH and LQKENI. The V and J ends lost 2 bases and 1 base respectively, with 8 bases between them. The CDR3 bases are TGTGCCAGCTCACCAATTACCAGGAACACTGAAGCTTTCTTT. This codes for CASSPITRNTEAFF.

This chain's CDR3 is CASSVGPSSNYGYTF. The DNA for the CDR3 is TGTGCCAGCAGCGTAGGCCCCAGCTCAAACTATGGCTACACCTTC. The chain carries TRBV9 and TRBJ1-2; D unclear. The CDR3 has 15 residues. The ends were cut back, 0 bases at V and 2 bases at J, with 11 bases in the middle. Germline V gene sequence: CDR1 SGDLS, CDR2 YYNGEE.

The chain uses TRBV24-1 and TRBJ1-1; D possibly corresponds to TRBD1 (5 bases). The V and J ends lost 10 bases and 7 bases respectively, with 15 bases between them. Germline CDR1 KGHDR, CDR2 SFDVKD. There are 12 residues in the CDR3. The CDR3: CATGRGDGEAFF. As DNA, the CDR3 is TGTGCCACGGGGCGGGGCGACGGTGAAGCTTTCTTT.

This rearrangement joins TRBV3-1 (or the pseudogene TRBV3-2) to TRBJ1-2; 8 bases are a match to TRBD1. In germline, CDR1 is LGHDT, CDR2 YNNKEL (reference sequence). This CDR3 contains 16 residues. The junction had 12 bases not matched to a gene; V was cut back by 5 bases and J by 4 bases. CDR3: CASSDPSTGVGYGYTF. The CDR3 DNA reads as TGTGCCAGCAGCGATCCCTCGACAGGGGTGGGCTATGGCTACACCTTC.

This rearrangement joins TRBV5-5 to TRBJ1-6; possibly TRBD1 for D (6 bases). The CDR3 is 12 residues long. Germline V gene sequence: CDR1 SGHKS, CDR2 YYEKEE (reference sequence). V was cut by 4 bases and J by 7 bases, with 6 bases left in between. CDR3 residues: CASSGQNSPLHF. CDR3 DNA sequence: TGTGCCAGCAGCGGACAGAATTCACCCCTCCACTTT.

The chain carries TRBV5-6 and TRBJ2-1; TRBD1 agrees at 9 bases. In germline, CDR1 is SGHDT, CDR2 YYEEEE. CDR3 length: 17 amino acids. J was trimmed by 3 bases and V by 4 bases; bases with no gene match: 11. The CDR3, as DNA: TGTGCCAGCAGCCCGGGTCCGGGGGGACAGGGCTACAATGAGCAGTTCTTC. It specifies CASSPGPGGQGYNEQFF.

This sequence joins TRBV3-1 (or the pseudogene TRBV3-2) and TRBJ2-5; a weak D match, TRBD2 (6 bases). The length of the CDR3 is 15 residues. CDR1 is LGHDT, CDR2 YNNKEL, per germline (reference sequence). Deletions cut 4 bases from V and 5 bases from J, with 17 bases between. The CDR3 DNA reads as TGTGCCAGCAGCCCAACCCGGGGACTGTATGAGACCCAGTACTTC. It is translated as CASSPTRGLYETQYF.

The rearrangement joins TRBV6-5 to TRBJ1-5; TRBD1 matches at 7 bases. CDR1 is MNHEY, CDR2 SVGAGI, per germline. The junction had 4 bases not matched to a gene; V was cut back by 6 bases and J by 5 bases. CDR3 length equals 13 residues. In DNA form, the CDR3 reads TGTGCCAGCAGCTTAGGGGGCGATCAGCCCCAGCATTTT. Amino acid sequence: CASSLGGDQPQHF.

J is TRBJ1-3 and V is TRBV28; D unclear. In germline, CDR1 is MDHEN, CDR2 SYDVKM. There are 16 residues in the CDR3. The V gene lost 5 bases and the J gene lost 0 bases, with 14 bases spanning the gap. The CDR3: CASSPRSQHSGNTIYF. CDR3 bases: TGTGCCAGCAGTCCACGGAGCCAGCACTCTGGAAACACCATATATTTT.